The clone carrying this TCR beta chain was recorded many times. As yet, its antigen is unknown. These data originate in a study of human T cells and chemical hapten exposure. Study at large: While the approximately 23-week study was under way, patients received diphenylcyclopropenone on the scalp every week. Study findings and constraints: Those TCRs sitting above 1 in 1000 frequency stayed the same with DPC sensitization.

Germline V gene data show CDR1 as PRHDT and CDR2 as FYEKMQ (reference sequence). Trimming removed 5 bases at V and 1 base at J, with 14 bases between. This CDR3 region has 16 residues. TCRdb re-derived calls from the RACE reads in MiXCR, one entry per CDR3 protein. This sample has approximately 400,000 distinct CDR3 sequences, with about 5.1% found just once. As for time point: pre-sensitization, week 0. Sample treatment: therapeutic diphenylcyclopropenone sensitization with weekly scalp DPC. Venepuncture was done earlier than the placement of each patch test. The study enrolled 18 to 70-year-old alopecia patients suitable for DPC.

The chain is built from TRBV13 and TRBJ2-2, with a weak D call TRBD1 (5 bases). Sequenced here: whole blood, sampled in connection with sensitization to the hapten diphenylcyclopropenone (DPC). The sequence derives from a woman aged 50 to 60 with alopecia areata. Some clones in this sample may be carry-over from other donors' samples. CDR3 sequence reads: CASSQRPGMNTGELFF. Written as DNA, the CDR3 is TGTGCCAGCAGCCAGCGTCCAGGGATGAACACCGGGGAGCTGTTTTTT.